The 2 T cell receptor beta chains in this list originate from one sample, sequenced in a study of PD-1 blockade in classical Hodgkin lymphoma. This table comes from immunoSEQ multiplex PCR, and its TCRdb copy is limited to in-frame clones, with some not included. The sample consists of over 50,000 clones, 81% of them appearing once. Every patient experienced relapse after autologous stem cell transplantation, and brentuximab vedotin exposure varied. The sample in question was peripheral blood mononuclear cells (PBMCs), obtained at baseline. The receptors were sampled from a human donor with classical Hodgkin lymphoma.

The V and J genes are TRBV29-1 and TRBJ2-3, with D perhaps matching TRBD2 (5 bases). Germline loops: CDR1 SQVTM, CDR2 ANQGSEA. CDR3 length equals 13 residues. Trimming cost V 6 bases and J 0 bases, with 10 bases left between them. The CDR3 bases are TGCAGCGTGGACGGGGTCAGCACAGATACGCAGTATTTT. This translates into CSVDGVSTDTQYF.

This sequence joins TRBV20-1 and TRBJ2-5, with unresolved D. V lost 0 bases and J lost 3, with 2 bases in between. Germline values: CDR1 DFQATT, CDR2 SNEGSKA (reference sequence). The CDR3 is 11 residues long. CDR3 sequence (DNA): TGCAGTGCTAGAGATAAAGAGACCCAGTACTTC. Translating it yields CSARDKETQYF.